This T cell receptor (beta chain) was identified during a study of T cell changes during pregnancy in multiple sclerosis. Sequenced by immunoSEQ multiplex PCR; TCRdb stores in-frame clones only, minus some. The table lists about 53,000 clones, about 90% of them singletons. This CDR3 spans 16 amino acids. With 2 bases removed from V and 0 bases from J, the gap between germline ends came to 12 bases. CDR1 is MGHRA and CDR2 is YSYEKL in the germline V gene. This receptor was taken from a female donor in good health, enrolled as a control in a pregnancy study. This sequence joins TRBV4-1 and TRBJ2-3, with TRBD2 as a possible D gene (6 bases). The source material was peripheral blood, sampled after pregnancy. CDR3: CASSQRAGTSTDTQYF. CDR3 DNA: TGCGCCAGCAGCCAACGGGCGGGGACTAGCACAGATACGCAGTATTTT.